The rows below give T cell receptor beta chains drawn from one sample of a study of CD8+ T cells in alopecia areata. The table came from immunoSEQ multiplex PCR; TCRdb's copy has only in-frame clones and leaves some out. The sample records 110,000 or so clones, about 60% being singletons. The sample was CD4+ T cells sorted from blood. These receptors came from a human donor in good health. Each CDR3 is given with its conserved first and last residue. D genes are given only for firm matches. Clone size is stated in some rows and not others, as once, few, many or a class when expanded.

clone size: few; V gene: TRBV7-2; D gene: NA; J gene: TRBJ2-5; CDR3 DNA: TGTGCCAGCAGCCGTACTTTGGGTCAAGAGACCCAGTACTTC; CDR3 protein: CASSRTLGQETQYF
clone size: NA; V gene: TRBV30; D gene: NA; J gene: TRBJ2-7; CDR3 DNA: TGTGCCTGGAGTCGGTCAGGCGGATGGGGCGAGCAGTACTTC; CDR3 protein: CAWSRSGGWGEQYF
clone size: NA; V gene: TRBV7-2; D gene: NA; J gene: TRBJ2-6; CDR3 DNA: TGTGCCAGCAGTTCTGGGGGGACTGGGGCCAACGTCCTGACTTTC; CDR3 protein: CASSSGGTGANVLTF
clone size: NA; V gene: TRBV15; D gene: TRBD1; J gene: TRBJ1-1; CDR3 DNA: TGTGCCACCAGCAGGGGACAGGGAAATGGGAACACTGAAGCTTTCTTT; CDR3 protein: CATSRGQGNGNTEAFF
clone size: NA; V gene: TRBV29-1; D gene: NA; J gene: TRBJ1-5; CDR3 DNA: TGCAGCGTTGAGTCCCGACAGCCCCAGCATTTT; CDR3 protein: CSVESRQPQHF
clone size: NA; V gene: TRBV6-5; D gene: NA; J gene: TRBJ2-4; CDR3 DNA: TGTGCCAGCAGTTCCAGGGTAATGCTAGCCAAAAACATTCAGTACTTC; CDR3 protein: CASSSRVMLAKNIQYF
clone size: few; V gene: TRBV29-1; D gene: TRBD1; J gene: TRBJ1-1; CDR3 DNA: TGCAGCGTTGTGGGGACAGGGGCCGAAGCTTTCTTT; CDR3 protein: CSVVGTGAEAFF
clone size: NA; V gene: TRBV29-1; D gene: NA; J gene: TRBJ1-5; CDR3 DNA: TGCAGCGTTGAATTTGCAGGTGTAGGGGGTCAGCCCCAGCATTTT; CDR3 protein: CSVEFAGVGGQPQHF
clone size: NA; V gene: TRBV2; D gene: TRBD2; J gene: TRBJ2-1; CDR3 DNA: TGTGCCAGCAGTGAAACTAGCGGGACCTACAATGAGCAGTTCTTC; CDR3 protein: CASSETSGTYNEQFF
clone size: few; V gene: TRBV29-1; D gene: TRBD2; J gene: TRBJ2-1; CDR3 DNA: TGCAGCGCTGAGGGTCAGCGGGGGATTTACAATGAGCAGTTCTTC; CDR3 protein: CSAEGQRGIYNEQFF
clone size: NA; V gene: TRBV18; D gene: TRBD1; J gene: TRBJ1-5; CDR3 DNA: TGTGCCAGCTCACCAGACAGGGGAGGCAATCAGCCCCAGCATTTT; CDR3 protein: CASSPDRGGNQPQHF
clone size: NA; V gene: TRBV6-6; D gene: TRBD1; J gene: TRBJ1-1; CDR3 DNA: TGTGCCAGCACTGACAGGGGATTGACCACTGAAGCTTTCTTT; CDR3 protein: CASTDRGLTTEAFF
clone size: NA; V gene: TRBV7-8; D gene: TRBD2; J gene: TRBJ2-3; CDR3 DNA: TGTGCCAGCACCACTAGCGGGGGGTCAGATACGCAGTATTTT; CDR3 protein: CASTTSGGSDTQYF
clone size: once; V gene: TRBV11-1; D gene: TRBD2; J gene: TRBJ2-2; CDR3 DNA: TGTGCCAGCAGCTACCGGACTAGCGGGGCCCCCGGGGAGCTGTTTTTT; CDR3 protein: CASSYRTSGAPGELFF
clone size: few; V gene: TRBV11-3; D gene: NA; J gene: TRBJ2-3; CDR3 DNA: TGTGCCAGCAGCCCCAGGGGAACAACAGATACGCAGTATTTT; CDR3 protein: CASSPRGTTDTQYF
clone size: NA; V gene: TRBV5-4; D gene: NA; J gene: TRBJ2-5; CDR3 DNA: TGTGCCAGCAGCTTTTCCACGCGGGGACAAGAGACCCAGTACTTC; CDR3 protein: CASSFSTRGQETQYF
clone size: NA; V gene: TRBV30; D gene: NA; J gene: TRBJ1-3; CDR3 DNA: TGTGCCTGGAGTGAAGGGAGCTCTGGAAACACCATATATTTT; CDR3 protein: CAWSEGSSGNTIYF
clone size: NA; V gene: TRBV29-1; D gene: NA; J gene: TRBJ2-1; CDR3 DNA: TGCAGCGTTGAAGTCCCCCCCCTTTCGCCCGGAGAGCAGTTCTTC; CDR3 protein: CSVEVPPLSPGEQFF
clone size: NA; V gene: TRBV30; D gene: NA; J gene: TRBJ2-1; CDR3 DNA: TGTGCCTGGAGTACTGGGTCCTACAATGAGCAGTTCTTC; CDR3 protein: CAWSTGSYNEQFF
clone size: NA; V gene: TRBV29-1; D gene: NA; J gene: TRBJ2-5; CDR3 DNA: TGCAGCGCCAACCCGGGGCTCGGGGAGACCCAGTACTTC; CDR3 protein: CSANPGLGETQYF
clone size: NA; V gene: TRBV2; D gene: TRBD1; J gene: TRBJ2-4; CDR3 DNA: TGTGCCAGCACTCCAGACAGGGACAACATTCAGTACTTC; CDR3 protein: CASTPDRDNIQYF
clone size: NA; V gene: TRBV7-8; D gene: NA; J gene: TRBJ1-5; CDR3 DNA: TGTGCCAGCAGCTTAGTTAATGACCAGCCCCAGCATTTT; CDR3 protein: CASSLVNDQPQHF
clone size: NA; V gene: TRBV29-1; D gene: TRBD1; J gene: TRBJ1-2; CDR3 DNA: TGCAGCGTTGGGGGACAGGGGTCGTACAACTATGGCTACACCTTC; CDR3 protein: CSVGGQGSYNYGYTF
clone size: few; V gene: TRBV30; D gene: NA; J gene: TRBJ2-3; CDR3 DNA: TGTGCCTGGGGAAGTAGACGGTTAGATACGCAGTATTTT; CDR3 protein: CAWGSRRLDTQYF
clone size: NA; V gene: TRBV30; D gene: NA; J gene: TRBJ2-7; CDR3 DNA: TGTGCCTGGAGTGGCCTTTGGGAGCAGTACTTC; CDR3 protein: CAWSGLWEQYF
clone size: NA; V gene: TRBV5-8; D gene: NA; J gene: TRBJ2-5; CDR3 DNA: TGTGCCAGCAGTCTCGAGGCCGACCGGACCCAGTACTTC; CDR3 protein: CASSLEADRTQYF
clone size: NA; V gene: TRBV7-9; D gene: NA; J gene: TRBJ2-5; CDR3 DNA: TGTGCCAGCAGCCCTTCCGGGGACTTC; CDR3 protein: CASSPSGDF
clone size: once; V gene: TRBV4-1; D gene: TRBD1; J gene: TRBJ2-5; CDR3 DNA: TGCGCCAGCAGCCATCGCCGGGACAGAGAAGAGACCCAGTACTTC; CDR3 protein: CASSHRRDREETQYF
clone size: NA; V gene: TRBV7-3; D gene: NA; J gene: TRBJ2-3; CDR3 DNA: TGTGCCAGCAGCTTTTCGGCGGGTAGCACAGATACGCAGTATTTT; CDR3 protein: CASSFSAGSTDTQYF